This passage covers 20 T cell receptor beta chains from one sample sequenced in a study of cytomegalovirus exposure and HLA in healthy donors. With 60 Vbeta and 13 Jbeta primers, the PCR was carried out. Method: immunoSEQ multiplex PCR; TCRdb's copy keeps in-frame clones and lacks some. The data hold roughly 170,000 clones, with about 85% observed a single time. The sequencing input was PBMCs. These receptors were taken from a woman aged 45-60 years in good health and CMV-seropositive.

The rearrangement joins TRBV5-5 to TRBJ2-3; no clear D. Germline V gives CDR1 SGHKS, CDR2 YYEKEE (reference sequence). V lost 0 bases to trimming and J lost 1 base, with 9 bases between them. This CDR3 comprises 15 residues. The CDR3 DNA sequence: TGTGCCAGCAGCTTGGGGCACCTCGGCACAGATACGCAGTATTTT. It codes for CASSLGHLGTDTQYF.

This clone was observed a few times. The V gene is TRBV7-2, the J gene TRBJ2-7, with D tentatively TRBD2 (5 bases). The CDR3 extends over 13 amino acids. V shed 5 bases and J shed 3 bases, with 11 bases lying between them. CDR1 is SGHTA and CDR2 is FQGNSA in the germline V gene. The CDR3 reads CASSLGGVYEQYF. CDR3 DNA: TGTGCCAGCAGCCTCGGAGGAGTCTACGAGCAGTACTTC.

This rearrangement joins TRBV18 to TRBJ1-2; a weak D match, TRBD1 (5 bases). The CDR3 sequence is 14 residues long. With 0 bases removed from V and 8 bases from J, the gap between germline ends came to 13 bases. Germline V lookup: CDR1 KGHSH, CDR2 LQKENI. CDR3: CASSPPPGLLGYTF. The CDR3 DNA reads TGTGCCAGCTCACCACCGCCGGGACTACTCGGCTACACCTTC.

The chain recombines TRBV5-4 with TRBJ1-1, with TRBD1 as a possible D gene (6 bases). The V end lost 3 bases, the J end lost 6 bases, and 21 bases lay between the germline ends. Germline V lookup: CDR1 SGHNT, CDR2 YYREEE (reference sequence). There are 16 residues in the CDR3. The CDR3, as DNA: TGTGCCAGCAGCTCTAGGGGGGGAACAGGGAGGCCTGAAGCTTTCTTT. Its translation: CASSSRGGTGRPEAFF.

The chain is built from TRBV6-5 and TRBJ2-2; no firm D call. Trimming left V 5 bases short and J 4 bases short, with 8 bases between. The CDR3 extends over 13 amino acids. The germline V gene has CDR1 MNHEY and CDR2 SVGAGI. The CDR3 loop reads CASSLPTTGELFF. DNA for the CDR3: TGTGCCAGCAGTCTACCAACCACCGGGGAGCTGTTTTTT.

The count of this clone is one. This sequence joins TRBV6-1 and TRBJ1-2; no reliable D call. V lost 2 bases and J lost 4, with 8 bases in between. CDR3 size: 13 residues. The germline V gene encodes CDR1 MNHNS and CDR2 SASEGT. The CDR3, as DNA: TGTGCCAGCAGTGAATTGGCAGGCTATGGCTACACCTTC. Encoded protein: CASSELAGYGYTF.

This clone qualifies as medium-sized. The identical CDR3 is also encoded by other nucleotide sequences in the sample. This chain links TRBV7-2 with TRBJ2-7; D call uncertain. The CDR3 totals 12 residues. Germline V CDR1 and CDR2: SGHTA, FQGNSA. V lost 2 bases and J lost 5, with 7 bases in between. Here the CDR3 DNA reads TGTGCCAGCAGCTTACGTCTCCACGAGCAGTACTTC. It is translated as CASSLRLHEQYF.

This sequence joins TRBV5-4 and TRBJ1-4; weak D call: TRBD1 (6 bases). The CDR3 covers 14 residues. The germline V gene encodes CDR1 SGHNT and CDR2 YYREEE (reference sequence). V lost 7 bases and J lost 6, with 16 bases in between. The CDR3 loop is CASSQGGEDEKLFF. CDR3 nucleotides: TGTGCCAGCTCCCAAGGGGGGGAGGATGAAAAACTGTTTTTT.

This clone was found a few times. CDR3 amino acids: CASSREGRLNNSPLHF. CDR3 nucleotide sequence: TGTGCCAGCAGTCGCGAGGGCAGGCTTAATAATTCACCCCTCCACTTT. J is TRBJ1-6 and V is TRBV7-2; D not resolved. Trimming cost V 6 bases and J 5 bases, with 17 bases left between them. There are 16 residues in the CDR3. Germline V gene lookup returns CDR1 SGHTA and CDR2 FQGNSA.

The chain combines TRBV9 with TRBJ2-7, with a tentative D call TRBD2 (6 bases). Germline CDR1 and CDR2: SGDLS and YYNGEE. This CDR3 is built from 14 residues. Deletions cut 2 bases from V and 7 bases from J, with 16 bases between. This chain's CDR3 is CASSVSGDRGEQYF. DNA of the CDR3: TGTGCCAGCAGCGTCTCGGGAGATCGAGGTGAGCAGTACTTC.

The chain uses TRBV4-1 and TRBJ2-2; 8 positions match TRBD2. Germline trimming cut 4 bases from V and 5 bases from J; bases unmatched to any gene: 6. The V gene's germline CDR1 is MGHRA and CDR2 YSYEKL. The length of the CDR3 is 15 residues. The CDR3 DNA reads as TGCGCCAGCAGCCCTGTATTAGCGGGAACCGGGGAGCTGTTTTTT. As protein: CASSPVLAGTGELFF.

The CDR3 sequence is CASSHVRGSGGRPQHF. The CDR3 DNA sequence: TGTGCCAGTAGTCACGTACGGGGGTCCGGCGGCAGGCCCCAGCATTTT. The V call is TRBV19, the J call TRBJ1-5; a weak D match, TRBD1 (5 bases). Germline V CDR1 and CDR2: LNHDA, SQIVND (reference sequence). V lost 5 bases and J 9 bases, leaving 23 bases between the germline ends. CDR3 size: 16 residues.

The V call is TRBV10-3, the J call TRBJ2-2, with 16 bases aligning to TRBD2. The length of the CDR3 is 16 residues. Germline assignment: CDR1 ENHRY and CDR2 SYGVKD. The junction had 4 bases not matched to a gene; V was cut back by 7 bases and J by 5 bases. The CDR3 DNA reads TGTGCCATCAACCCGGGACTAGCGGGAGGGACCGGGGAGCTGTTTTTT. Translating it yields CAINPGLAGGTGELFF.

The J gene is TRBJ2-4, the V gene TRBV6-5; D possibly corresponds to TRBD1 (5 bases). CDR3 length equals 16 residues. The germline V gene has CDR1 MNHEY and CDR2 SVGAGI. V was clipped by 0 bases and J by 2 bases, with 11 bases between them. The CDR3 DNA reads TGTGCCAGCAGTTACTCCCTCGGACATACCAAAAACATTCAGTACTTC. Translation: CASSYSLGHTKNIQYF.

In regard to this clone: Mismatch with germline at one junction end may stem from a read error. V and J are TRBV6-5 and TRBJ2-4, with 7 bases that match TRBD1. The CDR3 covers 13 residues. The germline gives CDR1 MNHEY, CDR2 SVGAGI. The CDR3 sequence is CASSQTLGQVLHF. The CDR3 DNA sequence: TGTGCCAGCAGCCAAACCTTAGGACAGGTATTGCACTTC.

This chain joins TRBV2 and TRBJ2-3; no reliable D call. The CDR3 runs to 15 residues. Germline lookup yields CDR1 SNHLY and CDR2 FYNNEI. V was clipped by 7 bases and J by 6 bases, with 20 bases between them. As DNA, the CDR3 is TGTGCCAGCACCGCGGCCAATACCGGAATGGATACGCAGTATTTT. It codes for CASTAANTGMDTQYF. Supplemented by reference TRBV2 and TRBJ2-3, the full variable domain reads EPEVTQTPSHQVTQMGQEVILRCVPISNHLYFYWYRQILGQKVEFLVSFYNNEISEKSEIFDDQFSVERPDGSNFTLKIRSTKLEDSAMYFCASTAANTGMDTQYFGPGTRLTVL.

CDR3 DNA: TGCGCCAGCAGCGAGGGCACTAGCGGGAATTATGTCCACGAGCAGTACTTC. This translates into CASSEGTSGNYVHEQYF. The gene calls are TRBV5-1 and TRBJ2-7; the match to TRBD2 covers 10 bases. V shed 4 bases and J 5 bases; nucleotides not matched to a gene: 15. Germline V gives CDR1 SGHRS, CDR2 YFSETQ. The CDR3 length is 17 residues.

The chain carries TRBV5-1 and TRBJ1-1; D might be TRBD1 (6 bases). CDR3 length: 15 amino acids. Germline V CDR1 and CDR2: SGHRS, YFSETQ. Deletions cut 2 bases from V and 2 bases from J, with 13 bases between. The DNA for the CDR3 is TGCGCCAGCAGCTTACACTCAGGGGAAAACACTGAAGCTTTCTTT. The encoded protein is CASSLHSGENTEAFF.

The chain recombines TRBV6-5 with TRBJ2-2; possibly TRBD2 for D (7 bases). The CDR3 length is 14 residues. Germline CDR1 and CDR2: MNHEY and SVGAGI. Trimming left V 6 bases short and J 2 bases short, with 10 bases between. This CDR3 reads CASRRGGNTGELFF. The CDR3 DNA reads TGTGCCAGCAGGAGGGGGGGAAACACCGGGGAGCTGTTTTTT.

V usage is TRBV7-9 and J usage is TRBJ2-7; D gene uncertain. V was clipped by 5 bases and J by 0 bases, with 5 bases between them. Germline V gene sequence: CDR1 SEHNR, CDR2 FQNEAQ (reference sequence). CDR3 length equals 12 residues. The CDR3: CASSPLSYEQYF. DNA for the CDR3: TGTGCCAGCAGCCCCCTCTCCTACGAGCAGTACTTC.